This T cell receptor (beta chain) came from a study of T-cell reconstitution after alpha-beta-depleted transplantation in children. Findings and limits, study-wide: Expanded graft clones, several hundred of them, were reportedly the source of alpha-beta T cells about two months after transplant. Most T-cell counts and diversity one year after the transplant came from T cells that were newly produced.

A library of TCRbeta sequences, prepared with unique molecular identifiers, was generated. TCRdb redid the calling of the PCR reads with MiXCR, one entry per CDR3 protein. The sample lists hundreds of thousands of distinct CDR3 sequences; over 10% were seen once. The sample holds a few counts of this clonotype. Its specificity is not known. J lost 1 base, V lost 4 bases, and 8 bases had no gene match. The CDR3 contains 19 residues. Germline CDR1 reads SGHRS; CDR2 reads YFSETQ. The specimen comprised PBMCs, sampled before TCRalphabeta/CD19-depleted stem cell transplant. The V and J genes are TRBV5-1 and TRBJ2-1, with 16 bases that match TRBD2. This TCR derives from a girl aged 2 to 10 with congenital amegakaryocytic thrombocytopenia, due to receive a stem cell transplant. The CDR3 region has the DNA TGCGCCAGCAGCCGAACTCCGGGACTAGCGGGAGGGTCCTACAATGAGCAGTTCTTC. Protein: CASSRTPGLAGGSYNEQFF. The full variable domain, with the rest looked up from reference TRBV5-1 and TRBJ2-1, is KAGVTQTPRYLIKTRGQQVTLSCSPISGHRSVSWYQQTPGQGLQFLFEYFSETQRNKGNFPGRFSGRQFSNSRSEMNVSTLELGDSALYLCASSRTPGLAGGSYNEQFFGPGTRLTVL.